Listed here are 24 T cell receptor beta chains from one sample, sequenced in a study of blood T cells in healthy people across ages. It was with a sample-barcoded 5' primer and a J-beta primer mix that a second PCR of roughly 7 to 12 cycles was run. TCRdb itself ran the 5' RACE reads through MiXCR, one entry per CDR3 protein. The table lists around 870,000 distinct CDR3 sequences, about 28% of them singletons. Sequenced: blood. These receptors were collected from a woman aged 80 or over in good health.

Concerning this clonotype itself: An end of the junction does not agree with germline; a read error may underlie this. The chain uses TRBV18 and TRBJ2-6, with 8 bases fitting TRBD2. CDR3 size: 17 residues. The V gene's germline CDR1 is KGHSH and CDR2 LQKENI. CDR3 sequence (DNA): TGTGCCAGCCCACCAATTAGCGGGGACTCTGGGGCCAACGTCCTGACTTTC. Protein sequence: CASPPISGDSGANVLTF.

About this clonotype: A read error is possible here, since a much larger clone lies one base away. The genes are TRBV18 and TRBJ2-5, with 7 nucleotides matching TRBD1. Germline CDR1 and CDR2: KGHSH and LQKENI. The CDR3 runs 14 residues. V lost 3 bases, J lost 13 bases, and 14 bases stayed unmatched. DNA for the CDR3: TGTGCCAGCTCACCTTCGACAGGGATGAACATTCGGTACTTC. Protein sequence: CASSPSTGMNIRYF.

This clonotype was counted ten times or more. The CDR3 protein is CASSSQGNQPQHF. CDR3 DNA: TGTGCCAGCAGCTCTCAGGGCAATCAGCCCCAGCATTTT. J is TRBJ1-5 and V is TRBV7-2; D not resolved. Germline V gives CDR1 SGHTA, CDR2 FQGNSA. CDR3 length: 13 amino acids. The ends were cut back, 4 bases at V and 2 bases at J, with 6 bases in the middle.

This clonotype was seen repeatedly, ten times or more. This sequence joins TRBV18 and TRBJ2-1; unclear D gene. Germline V lookup: CDR1 KGHSH, CDR2 LQKENI. This CDR3 comprises 13 residues. Deletions cut 8 bases from V and 10 bases from J, with 18 bases between. For the CDR3, the DNA is TGTGCCAGCACGATCCAGGCCCTGGGGGAGCAGTTCTTC. It codes for CASTIQALGEQFF. Looking up the rest from reference TRBV18 and TRBJ2-1 gives the full variable domain: NAGVMQNPRHLVRRRGQEARLRCSPMKGHSHVYWYRQLPEEGLKFMVYLQKENIIDESGMPKERFSAEFPKEGPSILRIQQVVRGDSAAYFCASTIQALGEQFFGPGTRLTVL.

The chain recombines TRBV25-1 with TRBJ2-1; 9 bases agree with TRBD1. The germline V gene encodes CDR1 MGHDK and CDR2 SYGVNS. CDR3 length: 17 residues. J was trimmed by 1 base and V by 6 bases; bases with no gene match: 10. CDR3 protein: CASRTTGGPLSYNEQFF. The CDR3 DNA sequence: TGTGCCAGCAGAACGACAGGGGGACCCCTGTCCTACAATGAGCAGTTCTTC.

The sample holds many counts of this clonotype. This chain uses TRBV6-2 or TRBV6-3 with TRBJ2-7, with D possibly matching TRBD2 (7 bases). Trimming left V 0 bases short and J 0 bases short, with 18 bases between. The CDR3 consists of 18 residues. Germline V gene data show CDR1 as MNHEY and CDR2 as SVGEGT. This CDR3 reads CASSYSEGGPGFSYEQYF. CDR3 bases: TGTGCCAGCAGTTACTCGGAGGGGGGGCCGGGGTTCTCCTACGAGCAGTACTTC.

A note on this clonotype: This may be a read error: a much more frequent sequence differs by one nucleotide. The chain uses TRBV7-2 and TRBJ2-2; D is unclear. Germline CDR1 SGHTA, CDR2 FQGNSA. The germline V and J ends were trimmed by 1 base and 4 bases, with 10 bases remaining between them. The CDR3 is 15 amino acids. The CDR3 coding sequence is TGTGCCAGCAGCTTAGAACCAGCCTTCACCGGGGAGCTGTTTTTT. Translated, it gives CASSLEPAFTGELFF.

Concerning this clonotype: This may be a read error: a much more frequent sequence differs by one nucleotide. The chain carries TRBV27 and TRBJ2-4; TRBD2 agrees at 11 bases. TRBJ2-7 explains the end of the DNA better; the J call may be wrong. Germline V gene lookup returns CDR1 MNHEY and CDR2 SMNVEV (reference sequence). The CDR3 is made up of 18 amino acids. CDR3 sequence reads: CASSPQSSSGGTRGEQYF. The DNA of the CDR3 is TGTGCCAGCAGCCCACAGAGCTCTAGCGGGGGGACACGGGGCGAGCAGTACTTC.

This clonotype is a singleton in its sample. The J gene is TRBJ1-2, the V gene TRBV19, with D perhaps matching TRBD1 (5 bases). The germline V gene encodes CDR1 LNHDA and CDR2 SQIVND (reference sequence). The CDR3 runs to 12 residues. The V gene lost 9 bases and the J gene lost 7 bases, with 15 bases spanning the gap. The CDR3 loop is CARTVAGGGYTF. DNA for the CDR3: TGTGCCAGGACGGTGGCTGGGGGTGGCTACACCTTC.

The chain uses TRBV7-2 and TRBJ1-2; D is unresolved. The CDR3 totals 13 residues. Germline-derived CDR1 and CDR2 are SGHTA and FQGNSA. V was cut by 0 bases and J by 6 bases, with 8 bases left in between. CDR3 sequence reads: CASSLARKNGYTF. CDR3 in DNA: TGTGCCAGCAGCTTAGCGCGGAAAAATGGCTACACCTTC. Complete variable domain (other parts from reference TRBV7-2 and TRBJ1-2): GAGVSQSPSNKVTEKGKDVELRCDPISGHTALYWYRQSLGQGLEFLIYFQGNSAPDKSGLPSDRFSAERTGGSVSTLTIQRTQQEDSAVYLCASSLARKNGYTFGSGTRLTVV.

This clonotype was seen only a few times. The V call is TRBV3-1, the J call TRBJ2-5, with D maybe TRBD2 (6 bases). This CDR3 is built from 12 residues. The V end was cut by 3 bases, the J end by 5 bases, with 7 bases between. Germline CDR1 LGHDT, CDR2 YNNKEL (reference sequence). CDR3 coding DNA: TGTGCCAGCAGCCATGGAGGGGAGACCCAGTACTTC. Amino acid sequence: CASSHGGETQYF.

This clonotype came up many times. The chain joins TRBV20-1 to TRBJ2-4, with D unclear. Germline V gene lookup returns CDR1 DFQATT and CDR2 SNEGSKA (reference sequence). Trimming left V 5 bases short and J 0 bases short, with 14 bases between. CDR3 length: 15 amino acids. As DNA, the CDR3 is TGCAGTGCTGCTCCCCCGTCGGGAGCCAAAAACATTCAGTACTTC. Translating gives CSAAPPSGAKNIQYF.

V and J are TRBV20-1 and TRBJ2-2, with 8 bases that match TRBD1. Trimming at V came to 6 bases and at J to 0 bases, leaving 3 bases not matched to a gene. CDR1 is DFQATT and CDR2 is SNEGSKA in the germline V gene (reference sequence). The CDR3 is 14 amino acids. The CDR3 reads CSALDRANTGELFF. CDR3 nucleotides: TGCAGTGCATTGGACAGGGCGAACACCGGGGAGCTGTTTTTT.

The chain has TRBV5-5 and TRBJ1-5, with no clear D. The length of the CDR3 is 13 residues. V lost 3 bases and J lost 9, with 13 bases in between. Germline V gives CDR1 SGHKS, CDR2 YYEKEE (reference sequence). CDR3 bases: TGTGCCAGCAGCTCGTTCATCGCTCGGCCCCAGCATTTT. Its translation is CASSSFIARPQHF.

The J gene is TRBJ2-1, the V gene TRBV19; the D is unclear. The CDR3 consists of 13 residues. Germline V gives CDR1 LNHDA, CDR2 SQIVND (reference sequence). Deletions cut 6 bases from V and 8 bases from J, with 14 bases between. CDR3 nucleotides: TGTGCCAGTAGGACGGACCCCTCGGATGAGCAGTTCTTC. Translated, it gives CASRTDPSDEQFF. The variable domain in full, with the rest retrieved from reference TRBV19 and TRBJ2-1, is DGGITQSPKYLFRKEGQNVTLSCEQNLNHDAMYWYRQDPGQGLRLIYYSQIVNDFQKGDIAEGYSVSREKKESFPLTVTSAQKNPTAFYLCASRTDPSDEQFFGPGTRLTVL.

At least ten counts were recorded for this clonotype. The chain couples TRBV4-3 to TRBJ2-1; no definite D call. The CDR3 contains 13 residues. CDR1 and CDR2 from the germline V gene are LGHNA and YSLEER. V lost 0 bases and J 12 bases, leaving 12 bases between the germline ends. The CDR3 protein is CASSQEVGPWQFF. The CDR3 DNA reads TGCGCCAGCAGCCAAGAAGTCGGGCCGTGGCAGTTCTTC.

For this clonotype: One junction end disagrees with the germline gene, perhaps due to a read error. The chain couples TRBV28 to TRBJ2-7; tentatively, D is TRBD1 (5 bases). The CDR3 runs to 12 residues. Per germline, CDR1 MDHEN and CDR2 SYDVKM. The CDR3 nucleotides read TGTGCCTGCAGTCCCCGACAGTACGAGCAGTACTTC. It codes for CACSPRQYEQYF.

With regard to this clonotype: It may be a read error: a sequence one base away is much more abundant. The V call is TRBV20-1, the J call TRBJ1-2; the match to TRBD1 covers 7 bases. CDR1 is DFQATT, CDR2 SNEGSKA, per germline (reference sequence). There are 13 residues in the CDR3. The CDR3 spells CSARDSTGQGYIF. Written as DNA, the CDR3 is TGCAGTGCTAGAGATTCGACAGGGCAGGGCTACATCTTC.

The chain is built from TRBV7-2 and TRBJ1-2; D is unresolved. This CDR3 contains 13 residues. CDR1 and CDR2 from the germline V gene are SGHTA and FQGNSA. V was trimmed by 6 bases and J by 3 bases, leaving 11 bases between them. The CDR3 here is CTSSPDGDYGYTF. The CDR3 nucleotides read TGTACCAGCAGTCCGGACGGGGACTATGGCTACACCTTC.

This clonotype was seen a handful of times. The V call is TRBV19, the J call TRBJ2-3, with 12 bases fitting TRBD2. J lost 6 bases, V lost 5 bases, and 9 bases had no gene match. The CDR3 is 16 residues long. Per germline, CDR1 LNHDA and CDR2 SQIVND (reference sequence). DNA of the CDR3: TGTGCCAGTAGTCTCACTAGCGGGGGGTACGAGGATACGCAGTATTTT. This codes for CASSLTSGGYEDTQYF.

This clonotype was detected ten times or more. This sequence joins TRBV24-1 and TRBJ2-7; possible D gene TRBD2, 6 bases. The CDR3 runs to 12 residues. The germline V and J ends were trimmed by 9 bases and 6 bases, with 14 bases remaining between them. Germline V lookup: CDR1 KGHDR, CDR2 SFDVKD. The CDR3 region is CATPRCGTEQYF. For the CDR3, the DNA is TGTGCCACCCCTAGATGCGGGACCGAGCAGTACTTC.

Worth noting for this clonotype: A much larger clone lies one base from this, so it may be a read error. This chain uses TRBV12-3 or TRBV12-4 with TRBJ2-3; possibly TRBD1 or TRBD2 for D (5 bases each). The CDR3 consists of 17 residues. CDR3 in DNA: TGTGCCGGCAGTTTAGTCGGGACCGCCCGGGGCACAGATACGCAGTATTTT. It codes for CAGSLVGTARGTDTQYF.

There are many counts of this clonotype. The V and J genes are TRBV12-3 or TRBV12-4 and TRBJ2-3, with D tentatively TRBD1 (6 bases). V gave up 6 bases and J gave up 4 bases, with 17 bases separating them. CDR3 length equals 15 residues. CDR3 nucleotide sequence: TGTGCCAGCAGCACCCTAGGGGGAATATCAGATACGCAGTATTTT. It specifies CASSTLGGISDTQYF.

This clonotype was counted between two and nine times. The rearrangement uses TRBV7-2 and TRBJ1-1, with a possible D match to TRBD1 (6 bases). Germline values: CDR1 SGHTA, CDR2 FQGNSA. The CDR3 runs to 15 residues. V lost 5 bases to trimming and J lost 0 bases, with 13 bases between them. The CDR3 DNA follows: TGTGCCAGCAGCCCAACCGGGACACTGAACACTGAAGCTTTCTTT. This gives the protein CASSPTGTLNTEAFF.